One sample yielded the 12 T cell receptor beta chains listed below, sequenced in a study of T-cell reconstitution after alpha-beta-depleted transplantation in children. Preparing the TCRbeta library involved the use of unique molecular identifiers. TCRdb redid the calling of the PCR reads with MiXCR, one entry per CDR3 protein. The table shows approximately 520,000 distinct CDR3 sequences, with 30% to 35% occurring only once. Sequenced here: PBMCs from the stem cell graft donor, sampled from the stem cell graft. The receptors come from a human donor who donated a stem cell graft to a child with aplastic anemia.

The genes are TRBV12-3 or TRBV12-4 and TRBJ2-3; the D gene is possibly TRBD2 (6 bases). The CDR3 is 13 amino acids. Trimming took 2 bases from V and 4 from J, leaving 7 bases between them. This chain's CDR3 is CASSLREADTQYF. CDR3 nucleotides: TGTGCCAGCAGTTTAAGGGAGGCAGATACGCAGTATTTT.

The V and J genes are TRBV19 and TRBJ1-5; no reliable D call. The CDR3 covers 13 residues. V lost 1 base and J 11 bases, leaving 12 bases between the germline ends. Germline lookup yields CDR1 LNHDA and CDR2 SQIVND (reference sequence). The CDR3 spells CASSIGEFRAQHF. The CDR3 region has the DNA TGTGCCAGTAGTATAGGAGAGTTTAGGGCCCAGCATTTT.

Only one count was recorded for this clonotype. The chain couples TRBV28 to TRBJ2-7, with 13 bases matching TRBD2. CDR1 is MDHEN, CDR2 SYDVKM, per germline. The CDR3 has 17 amino acids. With V trimmed by 3 bases and J by 3 bases, 8 bases remained unmatched. In DNA form, the CDR3 reads TGTGCCAGCAGTTTGACAACCGGGACTAGCGGGAACTACGAGCAGTACGTC. Translation: CASSLTTGTSGNYEQYV.

The chain joins TRBV7-8 to TRBJ2-2, with TRBD2 as a possible D gene (5 bases). Trimming removed 10 bases from V and 7 bases from J, with 10 bases in between. Germline CDR1 reads SGHVS; CDR2 reads FQNEAQ. There are 11 residues in the CDR3. This CDR3 reads CATGDIGELFF. In DNA, the CDR3 is TGTGCCACCGGGGATATCGGGGAGCTGTTTTTT. Looking up the rest from reference TRBV7-8 and TRBJ2-2 gives the full variable domain: GAGVSQSPRYKVAKRGQDVALRCDPISGHVSLFWYQQALGQGPEFLTYFQNEAQLDKSGLPSDRFFAERPEGSVSTLKIQRTQQEDSAVYLCATGDIGELFFGEGSRLTVL.

This clonotype was recorded many times. V gene TRBV20-1 combines with J gene TRBJ2-2; 9 bases map to TRBD1. In germline, CDR1 is DFQATT, CDR2 SNEGSKA (reference sequence). The CDR3 runs 18 residues. J lost 7 bases, V lost 0 bases, and 15 bases had no gene match. The CDR3 bases are TGCAGTGCTAGAGATGAGGGGCGACAGGGGGGAGCGGTCGGGGAGCTGTTTTTT. Amino acids: CSARDEGRQGGAVGELFF.

The rearrangement uses TRBV7-2 and TRBJ2-4; TRBD1 aligns across 7 bases. There are 13 residues in the CDR3. Germline V gene lookup returns CDR1 SGHTA and CDR2 FQGNSA. V lost 9 bases and J lost 10; bases outside the gene matches: 12. The CDR3 DNA reads TGTGCCAGTGCAACAGGGGACCGTTCAATTCAGTACTTC. Translation gives CASATGDRSIQYF.

In its sample, this clonotype was seen a few times. This chain connects TRBV5-1 to TRBJ2-2, with D perhaps matching TRBD1 (6 bases). The CDR3 spans 15 residues. Germline V gene data show CDR1 as SGHRS and CDR2 as YFSETQ. Trimming left V 2 bases short and J 5 bases short, with 13 bases between. CDR3 loop: CASSFGQPLTGELFF. The CDR3 DNA follows: TGCGCCAGCAGCTTCGGACAGCCACTAACCGGGGAGCTGTTTTTT.

This sequence joins TRBV2 and TRBJ2-7; 11 nucleotides agree with TRBD2. CDR1 is SNHLY and CDR2 is FYNNEI in the germline V gene. The junction had 2 bases not matched to a gene; V was cut back by 6 bases and J by 4 bases. CDR3 size: 13 residues. CDR3 sequence: CASRASGRYEQYF. The CDR3 DNA is TGTGCCAGCAGGGCTAGCGGGAGGTACGAGCAGTACTTC.

The chain has TRBV27 and TRBJ2-7, with D perhaps matching TRBD2 (6 bases). The V gene lost 8 bases and the J gene lost 4 bases, with 15 bases spanning the gap. The CDR3 runs 13 residues. Germline CDR1 reads MNHEY; CDR2 reads SMNVEV (reference sequence). The CDR3 reads CASPSRGAYEQYF. CDR3 nucleotides: TGTGCCAGCCCAAGCCGCGGGGCATACGAGCAGTACTTC.

The sample holds a few counts of this clonotype. The rearrangement joins TRBV15 to TRBJ2-7; 11 positions agree with TRBD2. The germline V gene has CDR1 LNHNV and CDR2 YYDKDF (reference sequence). With V trimmed by 5 bases and J by 1 base, 7 bases remained unmatched. The CDR3 runs 16 residues. CDR3 sequence: CATSGLAGGVSYEQYF. In nucleotides, the CDR3 is TGTGCCACCAGCGGACTAGCGGGTGGGGTTTCCTACGAGCAGTACTTC.

This clonotype occurred a few times. The V call is TRBV20-1, the J call TRBJ2-4; TRBD1 matches at 7 bases. In germline, CDR1 is DFQATT, CDR2 SNEGSKA (reference sequence). The trim removed 6 bases at V and 4 bases at J, leaving 12 bases unmatched. The CDR3 consists of 15 residues. CDR3 coding DNA: TGCAGTGCAGAAGAAAGCCGGGACAGTAAAAACATTCAGTACTTC. Translation: CSAEESRDSKNIQYF.

The sample holds a few counts of this clonotype. The chain uses TRBV7-3 and TRBJ2-7, with 7 positions matching TRBD2. J was trimmed by 2 bases and V by 2 bases; bases with no gene match: 6. The germline gives CDR1 SGHTA, CDR2 FQGTGA. The CDR3 is 15 residues long. The CDR3 reads CASSLGASGPYEQYF. The CDR3 DNA reads as TGTGCCAGCAGCTTAGGTGCTAGCGGCCCCTACGAGCAGTACTTC.